Following are 21 T cell receptor beta chains from one sample sequenced in a study of Tregs in tolerant kidney transplant recipients. TCRdb keeps only in-frame clones here, not all; method: immunoSEQ multiplex PCR. This listing includes more than 45,000 clones. This sample comprised CD4+ T cells from blood, obtained before the transplant. These TCRs come from a human donor who received a combined kidney and bone marrow transplant.

Turning to this clone: The read halts 3 residues ahead of the CDR3 end, with the missing end drawn from the germline J gene. This rearrangement joins TRBV30 to TRBJ2-3; 12 positions match TRBD2. Trimming at V came to 7 bases and at J to 4 bases, leaving 3 bases not matched to a gene. This CDR3 spans 13 amino acids. Germline V gene lookup returns CDR1 GTSNPN and CDR2 SVGIG (reference sequence). The CDR3 reads CASTSGSADTQYF. The sequenced part of the CDR3 DNA is TGTGCCTCGACTAGCGGGAGCGCAGATACG.

Notes on this clone: The CDR3 end is not reached by the read, which stops 3 residues before it; the germline J gene fills it in. J is TRBJ2-7 and V is TRBV29-1; tentatively, D is TRBD1 (6 bases). The V and J ends lost 5 bases and 3 bases respectively, with 23 bases between them. The CDR3 sequence is 16 residues long. Germline V gene lookup returns CDR1 SQVTM and CDR2 ANQGSEA. The CDR3 bases that were read are TGCAGCGTTTCCGAATTGGCTACCGGGACACTCTACGAG. Its protein is CSVSELATGTLYE. The complete CDR3 reads CSVSELATGTLYEQYF.

Turning to this clone: The sequence runs out 3 residues before the end of the CDR3; the remainder is reconstructed from the germline J gene. The chain uses TRBV7-9 and TRBJ2-2; 11 positions match TRBD2. Germline assignment: CDR1 SEHNR and CDR2 FQNEAQ (reference sequence). Losses at the gene ends were 5 bases for V and 5 bases for J; bases not matched to a gene: 4. This CDR3 spans 15 amino acids. CDR3 amino acids: CASSTSGRRTGELFF. The sequenced CDR3 bases are TGTGCCAGCAGCACTAGCGGGAGAAGGACCGGGGAG.

A word on this clone: Sequencing ends 3 residues short of the CDR3 end; the germline J gene provides the rest. The chain carries TRBV30 and TRBJ2-5; TRBD1 is a possible D gene (7 bases). This CDR3 has 13 residues. Germline V CDR1 and CDR2: GTSNPN, SVGIG (reference sequence). Trimming removed 3 bases at V and 6 bases at J, with 14 bases between. CDR3: CAWRPEGAKTQYF. The CDR3 bases that were read are TGTGCCTGGAGGCCGGAGGGGGCGAAGACC.

A note on this clone: The observed sequence ends 3 residues before the CDR3 terminus, with the missing tail filled in from the germline J gene. The chain is built from TRBV19 and TRBJ2-3, with TRBD2 matching over 11 bases. CDR1 and CDR2 (germline): LNHDA, SQIVND (reference sequence). The CDR3 extends over 16 amino acids. V shed 5 bases, J shed 0 bases, and the junction held 4 bases outside the gene matches. CDR3 sequence reads: CASSQTSGTSTDTQYF. The sequenced part of the CDR3 DNA is TGTGCCAGTAGTCAGACTAGCGGGACCAGCACAGATACG.

About this clone itself: With the read ending 3 residues before the CDR3 end, the germline J gene is used to fill in that end. The genes are TRBV20-1 and TRBJ1-2; 8 nucleotides match TRBD1. The germline gives CDR1 DFQATT, CDR2 SNEGSKA (reference sequence). The CDR3 is 13 residues long. The CDR3 reads CSASRDRTVGYTF. The DNA read from the CDR3 is TGCAGTGCTTCCCGGGACAGGACCGTAGGC.

Points on this clone: The read falls 3 residues short of the CDR3 end, and the missing part is taken from the germline J gene. The chain combines TRBV11-2 with TRBJ2-1, with TRBD2 matching over 7 bases. V trimming: 5 bases; J trimming: 4 bases; junction bases outside the gene matches: 2. Per the germline V gene, CDR1 is SGHAT and CDR2 is FQNNGV. This CDR3 region has 13 residues. CDR3 sequence reads: CASSQLAYNEQFF. Incomplete CDR3 DNA: TGTGCCAGCAGCCAACTAGCGTACAATGAG.

A word on this clone: The DNA ends 3 residues before the CDR3 does, and the rest of the CDR3 is filled in from the germline J gene. This chain links TRBV5-4 with TRBJ2-2; 12 bases align to TRBD2. With V trimmed by 1 base and J by 6 bases, 4 bases remained unmatched. The germline CDR1 and CDR2 sequences are SGHNT and YYREEE (reference sequence). The CDR3 covers 16 residues. The part of the CDR3 DNA that was read is TGTGCCAGCAGCTTGTCTACTAGCGGGAGGTCCGGGGAG. Its protein is CASSLSTSGRSGE. From start to end, the CDR3 is CASSLSTSGRSGELFF.

In regard to this clone: The CDR3 is cut off 3 residues early in the read; its end comes from the germline J gene. The chain employs TRBV4-2 and TRBJ2-7; tentative D call: TRBD1 (5 bases). Trimming removed 0 bases at V and 2 bases at J, with 14 bases between. In germline, CDR1 is LGHNA, CDR2 YNFKEQ. The CDR3 totals 16 residues. CDR3 residues: CASSQDSRSGTYEQYF. The CDR3 DNA, read in part, is TGTGCCAGCAGCCAAGATTCCAGGTCAGGGACCTACGAG.

A word on this clone: The sequenced fragment ends 3 residues before the CDR3 boundary, so the rest is inferred from the germline J gene. This chain connects TRBV2 to TRBJ1-1, with D tentatively TRBD1 (5 bases). Germline V gives CDR1 SNHLY, CDR2 FYNNEI. The ends were cut back, 5 bases at V and 1 base at J, with 14 bases in the middle. This CDR3 is built from 15 residues. The part of the CDR3 DNA that was read is TGTGCCAGCAGTCTTTTGGGGGGAGAGAACACTGAA. Translated, it gives CASSLLGGENTE. The whole CDR3 is CASSLLGGENTEAFF.

In regard to this clone: The read finishes 3 residues shy of the CDR3 end, and the germline J gene is used to complete it. V gene TRBV2 combines with J gene TRBJ2-1, with a weak D call TRBD2 (5 bases). Trimming pared 7 bases from V and 0 bases from J, leaving 7 bases between. Germline V gene data show CDR1 as SNHLY and CDR2 as FYNNEI. The CDR3 covers 13 residues. The sequenced part of the CDR3 DNA is TGTGCCAGCAATCGGGGCTCCTACAATGAG. Translated, it gives CASNRGSYNE. From start to end, the CDR3 is CASNRGSYNEQFF.

Note on this clone: With the read ending 3 residues before the CDR3 end, the germline J gene is used to fill in that end. The J gene is TRBJ2-7, the V gene TRBV5-1, with TRBD2 matching over 11 bases. There are 15 residues in the CDR3. The germline CDR1 and CDR2 sequences are SGHRS and YFSETQ. V lost 2 bases, J lost 0 bases, and 1 base stayed unmatched. The sequenced part of the CDR3 DNA is TGCGCCAGCAGCTTCACTAGCGGGAGCTCCTACGAG. Amino acid sequence: CASSFTSGSSYE. In full, the CDR3 reads CASSFTSGSSYEQYF.

Note on this clone: The read ends 3 residues before the CDR3 terminus; that terminus is restored from the germline J gene. The chain couples TRBV20-1 to TRBJ2-6; TRBD1 agrees at 8 bases. This CDR3 has 20 residues. Germline CDR1 and CDR2: DFQATT and SNEGSKA (reference sequence). The junction had 19 bases not matched to a gene; V was cut back by 6 bases and J by 0 bases. The CDR3: CSAEHRDRRIIDSGANVLTF. Partial CDR3 DNA: TGCAGTGCCGAACACCGGGACAGGCGGATTATTGACTCTGGGGCCAACGTC.

With regard to this clone: Read sequence stops 3 residues before the CDR3 end, and the germline J gene provides the missing end. The chain links TRBV5-1 to TRBJ1-1, with 9 bases identical to TRBD1. Trimming removed 1 base from V and 5 bases from J; junction bases left unmatched: 9. In germline, CDR1 is SGHRS, CDR2 YFSETQ. CDR3 length: 16 residues. The CDR3 reads CASSLWGRTGETEAFF. The sequenced CDR3 bases are TGCGCCAGCAGCTTGTGGGGACGGACAGGGGAAACTGAA.

For this clone: The read gets to within 3 residues of the CDR3 end, and the germline J gene fills in the rest. The rearrangement uses TRBV2 and TRBJ2-3; maybe TRBD2 (7 bases). The CDR3 sequence is 11 residues long. CDR1 and CDR2 (germline): SNHLY, FYNNEI. The CDR3 region is CASKEGGAQYF. Partial CDR3 DNA: TGTGCCAGCAAAGAGGGGGGGGCG.

Worth noting for this clone: The read stops 3 residues short of the end of the CDR3; the missing end is completed from the germline J gene. The chain links TRBV30 to TRBJ2-2; TRBD2 agrees at 7 bases. Germline V CDR1 and CDR2: GTSNPN, SVGIG (reference sequence). Trimming cost V 0 bases and J 8 bases; bases outside gene matches: 12. The CDR3 is 16 amino acids. CDR3 in amino acids: CAWSVLRTRSTGELFF. The CDR3 bases that were read are TGTGCCTGGAGTGTATTGCGGACTAGATCTACGGGGGAG.

CDR3 region: CASSQTGAVDIQYF. CDR3 DNA, as far as it was read: TGCGCCAGCAGCCAGACAGGGGCGGTAGACATT. The rearrangement joins TRBV5-1 to TRBJ2-4; the match to TRBD1 covers 8 bases. Coverage ceases 3 residues before the CDR3 finishes, and the germline J gene fills in the end. This CDR3 region has 14 residues. The J segment lost 8 bases and the V segment lost 4 bases, leaving 8 bases of the junction unmatched. Germline CDR1 reads SGHRS; CDR2 reads YFSETQ.

On this clone itself: Coverage ceases 3 residues before the CDR3 finishes, and the germline J gene fills in the end. This chain links TRBV19 with TRBJ1-5; D is undetermined. V lost 1 base and J 0 bases, leaving 10 bases between the germline ends. The CDR3 runs 16 residues. CDR1 and CDR2 from the germline V gene are LNHDA and SQIVND (reference sequence). The sequenced part of the CDR3 DNA is TGTGCCAGTAGTATAGGTCAGGTTTATAGCAATCAGCCC. Translating gives CASSIGQVYSNQP. The CDR3 in its entirety is CASSIGQVYSNQPQHF.

A word on this clone: The DNA ends 3 residues before the CDR3 does, and the rest of the CDR3 is filled in from the germline J gene. This chain links TRBV2 with TRBJ2-5; 7 bases are shared with TRBD2. The junction had 13 bases not matched to a gene; V was cut back by 3 bases and J by 3 bases. The CDR3 loop spans 17 amino acids. The germline V gene encodes CDR1 SNHLY and CDR2 FYNNEI. CDR3 sequence: CASSELGLGRVKETQYF. The CDR3 bases that were read are TGTGCCAGCAGTGAGCTAGGACTAGGAAGGGTAAAAGAGACC.

For this clone: The read gets to within 3 residues of the CDR3 end, and the germline J gene fills in the rest. The V gene is TRBV19, the J gene TRBJ2-2, with 12 bases aligning to TRBD2. This CDR3 has 19 residues. Looked up from germline, CDR1 is LNHDA and CDR2 is SQIVND (reference sequence). V gave up 5 bases and J gave up 3 bases; unmatched junction bases: 13. The covered CDR3 bases are TGTGCCAGTAGTGATCCGGGGACTAGCGGGTTTTGGGACACCGGGGAG. It encodes CASSDPGTSGFWDTGE. The entire CDR3 protein reads CASSDPGTSGFWDTGELFF.

Comment on this clone: The read is 3 residues too short to cover the CDR3 end, so that end is filled in from the germline J gene. The chain employs TRBV14 and TRBJ2-1; TRBD1 matches at 9 bases. The CDR3 has 16 residues. CDR1 is SGHDN, CDR2 FVKESK, per germline. J gave up 5 bases and V 4 bases, and 9 bases lay outside the gene matches. The sequenced part of the CDR3 DNA is TGTGCCAGCAGCCGGAACAGGGGGCTGAGGGACAATGAG. Protein product: CASSRNRGLRDNE. Given in full, the CDR3 is CASSRNRGLRDNEQFF.